This is a list of T cell receptor beta chains from one sample in a study of OX40 agonist ivuxolimab in advanced cancers. The protocol was immunoSEQ multiplex PCR, while the TCRdb copy is restricted to in-frame clones and leaves out a portion. The repertoire holds fewer than 20,000 clones, approximately 85% seen once, with 60% to 65% in the top ten. Sequencing used CD4+ or CD8+ T cells sorted from blood, obtained in a trial of the OX40 agonist ivuxolimab. The receptors were gathered from an adult with an advanced solid tumor such as melanoma, head and neck, liver or kidney cancer. CDR3s include the opening cysteine and the closing phenylalanine or tryptophan. D genes are given only for firm matches. Clone sizes are given selectively: once, few, many, or a class where the clone is expanded.

CDR3 protein	CDR3 DNA	J gene	V gene	clone size	D gene
CASVGPKGEQFF	TGTGCCAGCGTAGGACCCAAGGGTGAGCAGTTCTTC	TRBJ2-1	TRBV7-8	NA	NA
CASSAGSSGEKLFF	TGTGCCAGCAGCGCAGGGAGTTCAGGTGAAAAACTGTTTTTT	TRBJ1-4	TRBV9	NA	NA
CASSIVWEQHGYTF	TGTGCCAGTAGTATAGTCTGGGAGCAGCATGGCTACACCTTC	TRBJ1-2	TRBV19	NA	NA
CASSYLPYEQYF	TGTGCCAGCAGTTATCTTCCCTACGAGCAGTACTTC	TRBJ2-7	TRBV6-5	NA	NA
CASSQVSSGRTYEQYF	TGCGCCAGCAGCCAAGTTTCTAGCGGGAGGACTTACGAGCAGTACTTC	TRBJ2-7	TRBV4-1	NA	TRBD2
CASSPGTGAEQYF	TGTGCCAGTAGTCCGGGGACAGGGGCCGAGCAGTACTTC	TRBJ2-7	TRBV19	NA	TRBD1
CASSFWGMESSYEQYF	TGTGCCAGCAGTTTCTGGGGGATGGAGAGCTCCTACGAGCAGTACTTC	TRBJ2-7	TRBV28	NA	NA
CASSPTGRGGRKETQYF	TGTGCCAGCAGCCCCACGGGGCGGGGGGGCAGGAAAGAGACCCAGTACTTC	TRBJ2-5	TRBV9	NA	TRBD2
CASSEASGTQETQYF	TGTGCCAGCAGTGAAGCGAGTGGGACCCAAGAGACCCAGTACTTC	TRBJ2-5	TRBV2	NA	NA
CASRGGMANTEAFF	TGTGCCAGCAGGGGCGGGATGGCGAACACTGAAGCTTTCTTT	TRBJ1-1	TRBV25-1	once	NA
CASSSGQGYTEAFF	TGTGCCAGCAGCTCCGGACAGGGGTACACTGAAGCTTTCTTT	TRBJ1-1	TRBV7-2	NA	TRBD1
CASSEDRGLNNEQFF	TGTGCCAGCAGCGAGGACAGGGGGCTGAACAATGAGCAGTTCTTC	TRBJ2-1	TRBV7-6	NA	TRBD1